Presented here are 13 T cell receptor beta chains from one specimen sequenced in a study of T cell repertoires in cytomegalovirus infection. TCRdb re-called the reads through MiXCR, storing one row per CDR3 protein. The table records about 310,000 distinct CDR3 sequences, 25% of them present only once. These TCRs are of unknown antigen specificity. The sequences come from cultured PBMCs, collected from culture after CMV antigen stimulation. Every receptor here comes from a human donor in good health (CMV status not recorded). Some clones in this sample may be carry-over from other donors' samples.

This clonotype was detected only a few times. CDR3 residues: CSARRTGVGNEQFF. The CDR3 coding sequence is TGCAGTGCTCGCCGGACAGGTGTGGGTAATGAGCAGTTCTTC. The gene calls are TRBV20-1 and TRBJ2-1; 7 bases align to TRBD1. With V trimmed by 5 bases and J by 7 bases, 11 bases remained unmatched. Germline loops: CDR1 DFQATT, CDR2 SNEGSKA (reference sequence). This CDR3 contains 14 residues.

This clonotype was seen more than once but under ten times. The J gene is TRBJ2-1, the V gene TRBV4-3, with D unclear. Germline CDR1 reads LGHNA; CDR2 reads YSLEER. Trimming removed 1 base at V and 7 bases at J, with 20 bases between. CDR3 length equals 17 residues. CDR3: CASSQGLRSLRANEQFF. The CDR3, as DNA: TGCGCCAGCAGCCAAGGCCTTAGGAGTCTTAGGGCAAATGAGCAGTTCTTC.

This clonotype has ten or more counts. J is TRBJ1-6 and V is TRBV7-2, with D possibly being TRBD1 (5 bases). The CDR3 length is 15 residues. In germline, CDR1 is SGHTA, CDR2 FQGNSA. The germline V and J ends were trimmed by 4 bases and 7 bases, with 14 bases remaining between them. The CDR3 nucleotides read TGTGCCAGCAGCTGGACCCGGGACCCCAATTCACCCCTCCACTTT. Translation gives CASSWTRDPNSPLHF.

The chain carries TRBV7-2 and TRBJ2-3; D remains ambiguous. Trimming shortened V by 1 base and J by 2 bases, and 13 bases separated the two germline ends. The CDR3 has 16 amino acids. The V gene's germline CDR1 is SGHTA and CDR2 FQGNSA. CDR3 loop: CASSLVGPATTDTQYF. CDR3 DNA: TGTGCCAGCAGCTTAGTAGGACCGGCAACCACAGATACGCAGTATTTT.

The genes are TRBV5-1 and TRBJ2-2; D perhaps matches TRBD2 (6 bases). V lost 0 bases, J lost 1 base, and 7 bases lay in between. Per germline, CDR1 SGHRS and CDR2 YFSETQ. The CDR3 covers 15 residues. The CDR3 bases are TGCGCCAGCAGCTTGGATAGCGGGAACACCGGGGAGCTGTTTTTT. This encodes CASSLDSGNTGELFF.

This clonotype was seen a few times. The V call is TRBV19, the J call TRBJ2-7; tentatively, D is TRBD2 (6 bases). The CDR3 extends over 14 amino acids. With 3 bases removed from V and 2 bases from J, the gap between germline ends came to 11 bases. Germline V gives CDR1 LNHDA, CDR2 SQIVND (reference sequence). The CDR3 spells CASSIGGIPYEQYF. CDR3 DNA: TGTGCCAGTAGTATTGGAGGGATCCCCTACGAGCAGTACTTC.

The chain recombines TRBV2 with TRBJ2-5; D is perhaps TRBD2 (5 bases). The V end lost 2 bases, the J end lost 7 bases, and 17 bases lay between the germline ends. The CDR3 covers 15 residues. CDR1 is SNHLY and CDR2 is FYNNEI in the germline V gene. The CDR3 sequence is CASSETDSRGGTQYF. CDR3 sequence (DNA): TGTGCCAGCAGTGAAACGGACTCCCGAGGTGGGACCCAGTACTTC.

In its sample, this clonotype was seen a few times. The CDR3 sequence is CASSPLVSSYNEQFF. The CDR3 nucleotides read TGTGCCAGCAGCCCCCTTGTGAGCTCCTACAATGAGCAGTTCTTC. V is TRBV9 and J is TRBJ2-1; no clear D. Trimming removed 4 bases at V and 0 bases at J, with 11 bases between. The CDR3 covers 15 residues. Germline CDR1 SGDLS, CDR2 YYNGEE.

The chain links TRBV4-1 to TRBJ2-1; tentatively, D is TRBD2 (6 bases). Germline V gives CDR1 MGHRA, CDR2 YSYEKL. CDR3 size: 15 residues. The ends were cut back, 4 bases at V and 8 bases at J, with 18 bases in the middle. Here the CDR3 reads CASSPSGWGGDEQFF. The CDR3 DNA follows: TGCGCCAGCAGCCCGAGCGGGTGGGGTGGGGATGAGCAGTTCTTC.

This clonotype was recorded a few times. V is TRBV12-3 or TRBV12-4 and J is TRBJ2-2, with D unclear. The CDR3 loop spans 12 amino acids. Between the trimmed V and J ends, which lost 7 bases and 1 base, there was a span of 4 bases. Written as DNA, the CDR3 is TGTGCCAGCATTCGGAACACCGGGGAGCTGTTTTTT. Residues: CASIRNTGELFF.

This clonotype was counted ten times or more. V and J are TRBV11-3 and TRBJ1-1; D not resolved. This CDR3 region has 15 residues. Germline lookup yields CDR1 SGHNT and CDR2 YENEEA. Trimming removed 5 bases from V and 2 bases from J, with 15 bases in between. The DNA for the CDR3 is TGTGCCAGCAGCCCGAGTCCGGCAGGAAACACTGAAGCTTTCTTT. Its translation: CASSPSPAGNTEAFF.

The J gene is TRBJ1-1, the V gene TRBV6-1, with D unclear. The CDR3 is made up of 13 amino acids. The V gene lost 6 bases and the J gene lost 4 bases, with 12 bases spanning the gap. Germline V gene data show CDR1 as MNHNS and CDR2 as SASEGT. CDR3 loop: CASRVTVGTEAFF. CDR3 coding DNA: TGTGCCAGCAGGGTGACCGTGGGCACTGAAGCTTTCTTT.

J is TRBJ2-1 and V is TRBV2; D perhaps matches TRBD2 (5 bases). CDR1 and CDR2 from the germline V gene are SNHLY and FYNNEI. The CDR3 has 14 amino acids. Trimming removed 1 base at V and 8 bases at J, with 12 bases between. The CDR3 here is CASSEVLGIDEQFF. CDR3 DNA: TGTGCCAGCAGTGAAGTACTAGGAATTGATGAGCAGTTCTTC. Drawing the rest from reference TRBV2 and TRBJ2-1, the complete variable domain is EPEVTQTPSHQVTQMGQEVILRCVPISNHLYFYWYRQILGQKVEFLVSFYNNEISEKSEIFDDQFSVERPDGSNFTLKIRSTKLEDSAMYFCASSEVLGIDEQFFGPGTRLTVL.